What follows is one T cell receptor beta chain and its context. Antigen: not known. V shed 0 bases and J shed 3 bases, with 17 bases lying between them. This CDR3 has 16 residues. Germline CDR1 and CDR2: DFQATT and SNEGSKA (reference sequence). The data stem from a study of blood T cells in healthy people across ages. A second PCR, run for roughly 7 to 11 cycles, used a sample-barcoded 5' primer plus a J-beta primer mix. TCRdb re-called the 5' RACE reads with MiXCR, one entry per CDR3 protein. The sample has 450,000 to 700,000 distinct CDR3 sequences; approximately 25% are singletons. Each sample provided at least 6 micrograms of extracted total RNA. Whole-study results and caveats: Possibly confounding the expanded clonotype changes was the fact that donor CMV status was unknown. When set beside aged donors, long-lived donors presented more naive CD4+ cells and higher diversity.

This chain links TRBV20-1 with TRBJ2-5; D assignment may be TRBD1 or TRBD2 (5 bases each). The TCR was taken from a woman in her 70s in good health. The sample comprised blood. The CDR3 sequence: CSARDTGQGAEETQYF. CDR3 bases: TGCAGTGCTAGAGATACGGGGCAGGGAGCTGAAGAGACCCAGTACTTC.